This paragraph covers one T cell receptor beta chain sequence. Its antigen is undetermined. This entry comes from a study of T cell responses to AZD1222 COVID-19 vaccine. General study results and limits: Sampling that yielded the repertoires occurred only after the peak T cell response.

V dropped 5 bases and J dropped 5; count of bases not matched to a gene: 12. CDR1 SGHTA and CDR2 FQGTGA come from the germline V gene. CDR3 size: 16 residues. This table comes from immunoSEQ multiplex PCR, and its TCRdb copy is limited to in-frame clones, with some not included. This table has 80,000 to 100,000 clones, approximately 85% appearing once. The sequencing used peripheral blood, collected 28 days after the second AZD1222 dose. This TCR came from an adult who received the AZD1222 COVID-19 vaccine. The J gene is TRBJ2-5, the V gene TRBV7-3; 9 nucleotides agree with TRBD1. CDR3 loop: CASSKNWDRDKETQYF. The CDR3 bases are TGTGCCAGCAGCAAGAACTGGGACAGGGATAAGGAGACCCAGTACTTC.